Sequencing of this T cell receptor beta chain was carried out in a study of cytomegalovirus exposure and HLA in healthy donors. Study-level points and caveats: Roughly uniform depth of sequencing across donors was assumed in presence/absence analyses.

This clone was recorded only once. What it recognizes is unknown. The CDR3 loop spans 12 amino acids. V lost 7 bases and J lost 6, with 10 bases in between. Germline values: CDR1 ENHRY, CDR2 SYGVKD. The study ran its PCR with 60 Vbeta and 13 Jbeta primers. Profiling relied on immunoSEQ multiplex PCR, and the TCRdb table lists in-frame clones only, not all of them. The table records 150,000 to 200,000 clones, around three quarters of them present only once. This chain uses TRBV10-3 with TRBJ1-5; D is perhaps TRBD1 (6 bases). The sequenced sample consisted of PBMCs. This TCR was sampled from a woman aged 25 to 39 in good health and CMV-seropositive. In nucleotides, the CDR3 is TGTGCCATCAAGGGGGACGGTCAGCCCCAGCATTTT. Translating gives CAIKGDGQPQHF.